The T cell receptor (beta chain) described here comes from a study of shared clonotypes between healthy human individuals. Findings and caveats of the study: Naive CD4 clonotypes overlapped across a handful of donors at roughly 5.1%.

Measured with immunoSEQ multiplex PCR; TCRdb has only the in-frame clones, and not every one. The repertoire holds around 2.1 million clones, with approximately 96% as singletons. As for this clone: The antigen remains unidentified.

V was shortened by 4 bases and J by 8 bases, with 13 bases between the two germline ends. Per the germline V gene, CDR1 is SGHNT and CDR2 is YYREEE (reference sequence). The CDR3 runs to 13 residues. The source of this sequence is a man between 18 and 35 years old in good health. The source material was naive CD4+ T cells sorted from blood. Stated subset: CD45RA+ positively selected. The V gene is TRBV5-4, the J gene TRBJ1-3; TRBD1 is a possible D gene (6 bases). The CDR3 here is CASSRDTMDTIYF. CDR3 coding DNA: TGTGCCAGCAGCCGGGACACGATGGACACCATATATTTT.